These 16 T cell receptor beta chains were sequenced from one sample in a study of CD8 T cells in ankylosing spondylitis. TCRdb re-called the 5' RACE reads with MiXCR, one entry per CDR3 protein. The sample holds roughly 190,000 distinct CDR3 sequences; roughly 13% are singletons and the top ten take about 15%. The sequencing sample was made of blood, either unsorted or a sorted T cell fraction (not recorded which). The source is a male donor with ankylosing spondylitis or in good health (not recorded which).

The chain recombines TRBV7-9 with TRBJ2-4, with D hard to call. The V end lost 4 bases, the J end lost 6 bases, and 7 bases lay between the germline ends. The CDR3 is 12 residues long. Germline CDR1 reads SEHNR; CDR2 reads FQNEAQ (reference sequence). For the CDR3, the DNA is TGTGCCAGCAGCTACACGGGAAACATTCAGTACTTC. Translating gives CASSYTGNIQYF.

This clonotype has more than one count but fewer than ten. The CDR3, as DNA: TGCGCCAGCAGCTTGGGCAACGGACGGACTGAAGCTTTCTTT. Its translation: CASSLGNGRTEAFF. This chain links TRBV5-1 with TRBJ1-1; D ambiguous. This CDR3 contains 14 residues. The germline V gene has CDR1 SGHRS and CDR2 YFSETQ. The V and J ends lost 0 bases and 5 bases respectively, with 11 bases between them.

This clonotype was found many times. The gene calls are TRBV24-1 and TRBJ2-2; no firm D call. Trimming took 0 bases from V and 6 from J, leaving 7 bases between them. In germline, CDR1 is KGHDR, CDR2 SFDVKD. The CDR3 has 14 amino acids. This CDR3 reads CATSDLEYPGELFF. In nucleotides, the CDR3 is TGTGCCACCAGTGATTTGGAATACCCCGGGGAGCTGTTTTTT.

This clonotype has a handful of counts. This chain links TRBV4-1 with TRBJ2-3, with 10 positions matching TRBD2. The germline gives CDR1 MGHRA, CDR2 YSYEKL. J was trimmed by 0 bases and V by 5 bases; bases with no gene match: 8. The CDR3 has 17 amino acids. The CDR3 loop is CASSDDLAGVSTDTQYF. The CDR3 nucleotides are TGCGCCAGCAGCGACGACCTAGCGGGAGTGAGCACAGATACGCAGTATTTT.

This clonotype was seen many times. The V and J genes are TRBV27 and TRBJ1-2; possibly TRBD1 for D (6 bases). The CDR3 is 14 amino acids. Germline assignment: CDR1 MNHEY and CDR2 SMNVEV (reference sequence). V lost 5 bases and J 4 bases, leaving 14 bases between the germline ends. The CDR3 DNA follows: TGTGCCAGCAGTCCCCCCGGGGGCTTCTATGGCTACACCTTC. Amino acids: CASSPPGGFYGYTF.

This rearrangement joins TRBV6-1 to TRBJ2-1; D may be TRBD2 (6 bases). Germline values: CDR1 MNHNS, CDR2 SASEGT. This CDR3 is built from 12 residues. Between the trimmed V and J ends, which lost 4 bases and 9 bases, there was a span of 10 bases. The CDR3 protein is CASSGLVREQFF. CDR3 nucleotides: TGTGCCAGCAGTGGACTAGTCCGTGAGCAGTTCTTC.

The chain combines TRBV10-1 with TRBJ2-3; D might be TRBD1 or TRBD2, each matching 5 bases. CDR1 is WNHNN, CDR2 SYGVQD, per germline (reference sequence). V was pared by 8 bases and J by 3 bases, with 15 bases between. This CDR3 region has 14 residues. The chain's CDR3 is CASSGRRGTDTQYF. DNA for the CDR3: TGCGCCAGCTCGGGACGACGTGGGACAGATACGCAGTATTTT.

The CDR3 reads CSATKATVALGYEQYF. DNA for the CDR3: TGCAGTGCGACCAAAGCTACTGTAGCGTTGGGCTACGAGCAGTACTTC. The rearrangement joins TRBV20-1 to TRBJ2-7; weak D call: TRBD2 (5 bases). The CDR3 sequence is 16 residues long. The V end lost 6 bases, the J end lost 3 bases, and 24 bases lay between the germline ends. CDR1 DFQATT and CDR2 SNEGSKA come from the germline V gene (reference sequence).

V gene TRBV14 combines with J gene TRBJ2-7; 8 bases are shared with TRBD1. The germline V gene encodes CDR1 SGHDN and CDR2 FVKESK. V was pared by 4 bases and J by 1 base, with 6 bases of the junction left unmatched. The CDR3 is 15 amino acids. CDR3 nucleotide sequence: TGTGCCAGCAGCCCCAGGACAGGGTATTCCTACGAGCAGTACTTC. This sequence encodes CASSPRTGYSYEQYF.

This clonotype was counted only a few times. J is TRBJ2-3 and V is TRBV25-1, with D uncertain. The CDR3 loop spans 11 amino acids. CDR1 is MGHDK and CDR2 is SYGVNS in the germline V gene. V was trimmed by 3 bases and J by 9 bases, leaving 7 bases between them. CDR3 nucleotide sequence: TGTGCCAGCAGTGACCACCGCACGCAGTATTTT. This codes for CASSDHRTQYF.

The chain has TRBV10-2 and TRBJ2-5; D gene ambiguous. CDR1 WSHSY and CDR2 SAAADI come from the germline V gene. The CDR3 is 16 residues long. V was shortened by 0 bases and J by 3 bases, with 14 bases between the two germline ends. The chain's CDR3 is CASSESTPDLEETQYF. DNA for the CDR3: TGCGCCAGCAGTGAGTCGACCCCGGACCTGGAAGAGACCCAGTACTTC.

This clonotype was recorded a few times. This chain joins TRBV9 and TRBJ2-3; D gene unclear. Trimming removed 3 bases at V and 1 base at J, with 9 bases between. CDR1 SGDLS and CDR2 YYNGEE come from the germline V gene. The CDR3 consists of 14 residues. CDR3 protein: CASSEWGRTDTQYF. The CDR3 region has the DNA TGTGCCAGCAGCGAGTGGGGTCGCACAGATACGCAGTATTTT.

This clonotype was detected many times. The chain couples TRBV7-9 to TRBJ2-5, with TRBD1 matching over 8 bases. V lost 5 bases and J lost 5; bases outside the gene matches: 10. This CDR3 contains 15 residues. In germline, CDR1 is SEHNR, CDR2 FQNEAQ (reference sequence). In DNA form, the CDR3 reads TGTGCCAGCAGCGGCCAGGGGGCTAATCGGGAGACCCAGTACTTC. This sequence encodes CASSGQGANRETQYF.

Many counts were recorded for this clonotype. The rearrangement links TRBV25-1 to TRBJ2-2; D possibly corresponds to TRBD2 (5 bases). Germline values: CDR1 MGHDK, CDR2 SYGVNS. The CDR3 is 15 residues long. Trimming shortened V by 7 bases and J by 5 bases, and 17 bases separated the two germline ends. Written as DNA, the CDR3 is TGTGCCAGCAATAAGCGGACTTTAAGGACCGGGGAGCTGTTTTTT. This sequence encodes CASNKRTLRTGELFF.

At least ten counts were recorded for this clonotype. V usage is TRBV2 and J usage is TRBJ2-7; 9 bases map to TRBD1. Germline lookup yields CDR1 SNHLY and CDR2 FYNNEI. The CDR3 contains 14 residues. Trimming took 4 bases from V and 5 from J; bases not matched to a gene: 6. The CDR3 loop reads CASSGGQGSNEQYF. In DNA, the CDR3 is TGTGCCAGCAGTGGGGGACAGGGATCTAACGAGCAGTACTTC.

The DNA of the CDR3 is TGTGCCAGCAGCCAGTGGAGGGGCGAGCAGTACTTC. Its protein product is CASSQWRGEQYF. This sequence joins TRBV13 and TRBJ2-7; tentative D call: TRBD2 (6 bases). Trimming took off 5 bases at V and 6 bases at J, with 11 bases between the two ends. The CDR3 totals 12 residues. Germline CDR1 is PRHDT and CDR2 is FYEKMQ (reference sequence).